These 9 T cell receptor beta chains were sequenced from one sample in a study of CD8+ T cells in alopecia areata. Sample treatment: oral pan-JAK inhibitor, 5-10 mg twice daily. The authors extracted RNA and reverse transcribed it into cDNA as the sequencing template. TCRdb's table, derived via immunoSEQ multiplex PCR, lists solely in-frame clones and lacks some. The repertoire consists of about 210,000 clones, with 66% occurring once and the leading ten covering 0.95% to 1.5%. This specimen consisted of CD4+ T cells sorted from blood, obtained around week 44, from a patient treated with tofacitinib. The source of these receptors is a human donor with alopecia areata.

The rearrangement uses TRBV19 and TRBJ1-2; 8 bases fit TRBD1. Losses at the gene ends were 3 bases for V and 4 bases for J; bases not matched to a gene: 7. CDR3 length equals 15 residues. CDR1 LNHDA and CDR2 SQIVND come from the germline V gene (reference sequence). CDR3 bases: TGTGCCAGTAGTATGGACGACAGGGGCGGCTATGGCTACACCTTC. The encoded protein is CASSMDDRGGYGYTF.

J is TRBJ2-4 and V is TRBV28; D remains ambiguous. This CDR3 has 13 amino acids. Germline loops: CDR1 MDHEN, CDR2 SYDVKM. V was cut by 3 bases and J by 6 bases, with 9 bases left in between. CDR3 loop: CASSFHGGNIQYF. The CDR3 region has the DNA TGTGCCAGCAGTTTCCATGGCGGAAACATTCAGTACTTC.

The V and J genes are TRBV29-1 and TRBJ2-1; D is unresolved. This CDR3 comprises 13 residues. Between the trimmed V and J ends, which lost 4 bases and 9 bases, there was a span of 16 bases. Germline lookup yields CDR1 SQVTM and CDR2 ANQGSEA. The CDR3 loop reads CSVASGVWGEQFF. The CDR3 DNA is TGCAGCGTTGCGAGTGGGGTGTGGGGTGAGCAGTTCTTC.

J is TRBJ1-5 and V is TRBV7-6, with TRBD1 identical over 7 bases. CDR1 is SGHVS and CDR2 is FNYEAQ in the germline V gene. The CDR3 runs to 14 residues. V gave up 1 base and J gave up 5 bases; unmatched junction bases: 2. In DNA, the CDR3 is TGTGCCAGCAGCTTAGGACAGGGTGATCAGCCCCAGCATTTT. It encodes CASSLGQGDQPQHF.

This clone showed up just a few times. The J gene is TRBJ2-4, the V gene TRBV29-1, with D perhaps given as TRBD1 or TRBD2 (5 bases each). Per the germline V gene, CDR1 is SQVTM and CDR2 is ANQGSEA. V was clipped by 7 bases and J by 9 bases, with 16 bases between them. The CDR3 runs to 12 residues. The CDR3 coding sequence is TGCAGCGCCCGGGACGGAAGCTTCATTCAGTACTTC. Protein product: CSARDGSFIQYF.

V is TRBV19 and J is TRBJ2-6; 8 bases agree with TRBD1. The CDR3 runs 22 residues. The trim removed 5 bases at V and 0 bases at J, leaving 21 bases unmatched. The V gene's germline CDR1 is LNHDA and CDR2 SQIVND (reference sequence). The CDR3 region is CASSYPGQAHTRWTSGANVLTF. The CDR3 DNA reads TGTGCCAGTAGTTATCCGGGACAGGCCCACACTCGGTGGACCTCTGGGGCCAACGTCCTGACTTTC.

This clone has only one observation. The chain carries TRBV6-1 and TRBJ1-6; 7 bases fit TRBD1. CDR1 is MNHNS and CDR2 is SASEGT in the germline V gene. After removal of 0 bases from V and 6 bases from J, the junction contained 8 bases not matched to a gene. CDR3 length: 17 amino acids. Here the CDR3 reads CASSEATGVWINSPLHF. The CDR3 region has the DNA TGTGCCAGCAGTGAAGCCACAGGGGTCTGGATTAATTCACCCCTCCACTTT.

The chain links TRBV29-1 to TRBJ2-3; D is possibly TRBD1 or TRBD2 (5 bases each). V was pared by 8 bases and J by 0 bases, with 12 bases between. This CDR3 is 13 amino acids long. Per the germline V gene, CDR1 is SQVTM and CDR2 is ANQGSEA. The CDR3 is CSLGEISTDTQYF. The CDR3 coding sequence is TGCAGCCTAGGGGAGATTAGCACAGATACGCAGTATTTT.

This clone has just a few counts. The genes are TRBV7-6 and TRBJ2-6; no clear D gene. Germline V CDR1 and CDR2: SGHVS, FNYEAQ. The CDR3 contains 14 residues. V lost 4 bases, J lost 0 bases, and 4 bases lay in between. CDR3 sequence reads: CASSYDSGANVLTF. CDR3 DNA: TGTGCCAGCAGCTACGACTCTGGGGCCAACGTCCTGACTTTC.